The clone carrying this TCR beta chain was seen once. Its specificity is unknown. Produced via immunoSEQ multiplex PCR; TCRdb's table is partial and in-frame only. The sample comprises roughly 86,000 clones, around 91% of which are singletons, and under 35% rests with the top ten. The data were obtained in a study of T cell responses to AZD1222 COVID-19 vaccine. Study-level background: Combined were second doses at about 4 or about 12 weeks.

Study outcomes and limitations: Among spike-specific TCRs, nearly half reportedly target unmutated variant regions. Possibly, clonal diversity was underestimated; donors were largely white British and included more females. Only five to seven individuals given AZD1222 were seropositive at baseline.

The clonotype was recovered from an adult in good health. This specimen consisted of peripheral blood, obtained on day 0 of AZD1222 vaccination.

CDR3 sequence: CASSSDRNSGNTIYF. CDR3 DNA: TGTGCCAGCAGCTCGGACAGGAACTCTGGAAACACCATATATTTT. The rearrangement joins TRBV7-9 to TRBJ1-3; TRBD1 agrees at 7 bases. With V trimmed by 4 bases and J by 0 bases, 3 bases remained unmatched. CDR1 SEHNR and CDR2 FQNEAQ come from the germline V gene (reference sequence). The CDR3 totals 15 residues.